The 18 T cell receptor beta chains in this list originate from one sample, sequenced in a study of molecular identifiers for immune sequencing clone quantification. A single record per CDR3 protein comes from TCRdb applying MiXCR to the PCR reads. The profile shows 550,000 to 750,000 distinct CDR3 sequences, 15% to 20% of them singletons. Input material: naive CD8+ T cells from blood, with Jurkat cell RNA spiked in. The subset: FACS-sorted CD8+CD4-CCR7+CD45RA+ naive T cells. These receptors came from a human donor in good health. Some libraries in this study had Jurkat cell RNA spiked in.

This clonotype showed up many times. The V call is TRBV6-5, the J call TRBJ2-7; 9 nucleotides match TRBD2. Losses at the gene ends were 5 bases for V and 0 bases for J; bases not matched to a gene: 8. CDR1 MNHEY and CDR2 SVGAGI come from the germline V gene. There are 16 residues in the CDR3. The CDR3 DNA sequence: TGTGCCAGCAGTGCGGGATATAGCGGGAGCTCCTACGAGCAGTACTTC. Translation gives CASSAGYSGSSYEQYF.

Notes on this clonotype: Since a much larger clone is just one base distant, this may be a read error. This sequence joins TRBV28 and TRBJ2-7, with D uncertain. Germline V gene sequence: CDR1 MDHEN, CDR2 SYDVKM. Trimming shortened V by 1 base and J by 8 bases, and 12 bases separated the two germline ends. This CDR3 spans 13 amino acids. The CDR3 bases are TGTGCCAGCAGTTTATCGGAAAGCTTCAAGCAGTACTTC. Protein product: CASSLSESFKQYF.

This clonotype was counted once. At one end the junction does not follow the germline gene, possibly because of a read error. As DNA, the CDR3 is TGTGCCGGCAGTTCCCCCGGGACAGGGCCCTCCTACGAGCAGTACTTC. It is translated as CAGSSPGTGPSYEQYF. The V and J genes are TRBV27 and TRBJ2-7, with 9 nucleotides matching TRBD1. This CDR3 has 16 amino acids. Germline V gives CDR1 MNHEY, CDR2 SMNVEV (reference sequence).

The gene calls are TRBV20-1 and TRBJ2-1, with D unresolved. Germline CDR1 DFQATT, CDR2 SNEGSKA (reference sequence). The CDR3 sequence is 13 residues long. V lost 2 bases to trimming and J lost 4 bases, with 9 bases between them. In nucleotides, the CDR3 is TGCAGTGCTAGAAAACCTAATTACAATGAGCAGTTCTTC. This translates into CSARKPNYNEQFF.

This clonotype was seen at least ten times. This chain connects TRBV2 to TRBJ2-3, with TRBD2 matching 13 bases. Germline V gene lookup returns CDR1 SNHLY and CDR2 FYNNEI. CDR3 length: 18 residues. Trimming at V came to 3 bases and at J to 1 base, leaving 7 bases not matched to a gene. CDR3 in amino acids: CASSDHDGLAGGTDTQYF. DNA for the CDR3: TGTGCCAGCAGTGACCACGACGGACTAGCGGGAGGCACAGATACGCAGTATTTT. Full variable domain (rest looked up from reference TRBV2 and TRBJ2-3): EPEVTQTPSHQVTQMGQEVILRCVPISNHLYFYWYRQILGQKVEFLVSFYNNEISEKSEIFDDQFSVERPDGSNFTLKIRSTKLEDSAMYFCASSDHDGLAGGTDTQYFGPGTRLTVL.

The table lists this clonotype with many counts. The rearrangement links TRBV28 to TRBJ2-3; 14 positions agree with TRBD2. Per the germline V gene, CDR1 is MDHEN and CDR2 is SYDVKM. J lost 0 bases, V lost 4 bases, and 15 bases had no gene match. The CDR3 contains 21 residues. The CDR3 DNA reads TGTGCCAGCAGTTACCCGGAGGGACTAGCGGGAGAAGGGGGTAGCACAGATACGCAGTATTTT. It specifies CASSYPEGLAGEGGSTDTQYF.

This clonotype was observed at least ten times. The chain carries TRBV6-5 and TRBJ1-1; D perhaps matches TRBD1 (5 bases). The germline V and J ends were trimmed by 8 bases and 1 base, with 5 bases remaining between them. The germline V gene has CDR1 MNHEY and CDR2 SVGAGI. CDR3 size: 11 residues. In nucleotides, the CDR3 is TGTGCCAGCGGACAGAACACTGAAGCTTTCTTT. It is translated as CASGQNTEAFF.

There are a few counts of this clonotype. The chain has TRBV6-4 and TRBJ1-3; possible D gene TRBD1, 6 bases. Trimming removed 5 bases at V and 4 bases at J, with 6 bases between. CDR1 and CDR2 (germline): MRHNA, SNTAGT. The CDR3 has 12 amino acids. The CDR3 spells CASSQGGNTIYF. The CDR3, as DNA: TGTGCCAGCAGTCAGGGGGGAAACACCATATATTTT.

This clonotype showed up many times. This sequence joins TRBV14 and TRBJ2-6; tentative D call: TRBD1 (5 bases). The CDR3 is made up of 15 amino acids. Germline loops: CDR1 SGHDN, CDR2 FVKESK. The V gene lost 4 bases and the J gene lost 4 bases, with 11 bases spanning the gap. The chain's CDR3 is CASSPGRAGANVLTF. The CDR3 nucleotides read TGTGCCAGCAGCCCAGGCAGGGCCGGGGCCAACGTCCTGACTTTC.

This clonotype came up many times. The chain joins TRBV27 to TRBJ1-5; D remains unclear. The CDR3 spans 14 residues. Germline lookup yields CDR1 MNHEY and CDR2 SMNVEV (reference sequence). Trimming left V 0 bases short and J 2 bases short, with 5 bases between. DNA for the CDR3: TGTGCCAGCAGTTTATCCTTCCGCAATCAGCCCCAGCATTTT. This codes for CASSLSFRNQPQHF.

This clonotype was counted many times. The V call is TRBV4-1, the J call TRBJ2-7, with D unclear. Trimming removed 4 bases at V and 3 bases at J, with 16 bases between. Germline CDR1 MGHRA, CDR2 YSYEKL. This CDR3 spans 15 amino acids. The CDR3 region is CASSPIGQLLYEQYF. The CDR3 DNA sequence: TGCGCCAGCAGCCCGATTGGTCAGCTACTCTACGAGCAGTACTTC.

This clonotype was picked up many times. V gene TRBV7-9 combines with J gene TRBJ1-1, with 9 bases lining up with TRBD1. J was trimmed by 4 bases and V by 3 bases; bases with no gene match: 9. The CDR3 extends over 16 amino acids. Germline loops: CDR1 SEHNR, CDR2 FQNEAQ (reference sequence). CDR3 coding DNA: TGTGCCAGCAGCTTCCACCCGGACAGGGGAGGCACTGAAGCTTTCTTT. Protein sequence: CASSFHPDRGGTEAFF.

This clonotype was seen at least ten times. The rearrangement uses TRBV5-4 and TRBJ1-3, with a tentative D call TRBD1 (6 bases). The CDR3 is 14 residues long. V shed 4 bases and J shed 0 bases, with 8 bases lying between them. Per germline, CDR1 SGHNT and CDR2 YYREEE (reference sequence). The CDR3: CASSATGSGNTIYF. CDR3 in DNA: TGTGCCAGCAGCGCGACAGGCTCTGGAAACACCATATATTTT.

This clonotype was recorded many times. The rearrangement joins TRBV12-3 or TRBV12-4 to TRBJ1-1; no definite D call. V was trimmed by 3 bases and J by 1 base, leaving 9 bases between them. The CDR3 is 14 amino acids. CDR3 DNA sequence: TGTGCCAGCAGTTTTGCCCGCTCGAACACTGAAGCTTTCTTT. Translating it yields CASSFARSNTEAFF.

A note on this clonotype: Since a much larger clone is just one base distant, this may be a read error. Because the CDR3 is missing its conserved closing phenylalanine or tryptophan, this is likely a read error. The chain carries TRBV29-1 and TRBJ1-4, with D perhaps TRBD1 (6 bases). Germline assignment: CDR1 SQVTM and CDR2 ANQGSEA. Between the trimmed V and J ends, which lost 6 bases and 4 bases, there was a span of 9 bases. The CDR3 totals 12 residues. CDR3 sequence (DNA): TGCAGCGTATCCAGGGGTAATGAAAAACTGTTTTAT. Its translation: CSVSRGNEKLFY.

The V gene is TRBV5-6, the J gene TRBJ2-1; TRBD2 agrees at 11 bases. This CDR3 is built from 16 residues. The germline CDR1 and CDR2 sequences are SGHDT and YYEEEE. V lost 4 bases, J lost 4 bases, and 7 bases stayed unmatched. As DNA, the CDR3 is TGTGCCAGCAGCAAATTAGCGGGAGGGTATTACAATGAGCAGTTCTTC. Translation: CASSKLAGGYYNEQFF.

This clonotype showed up many times. V and J are TRBV7-2 and TRBJ2-1; TRBD2 agrees at 9 bases. Germline V CDR1 and CDR2: SGHTA, FQGNSA. The CDR3 extends over 16 amino acids. The trim removed 1 base at V and 6 bases at J, leaving 7 bases unmatched. The CDR3 DNA sequence: TGTGCCAGCAGCTTAGGAGCGGGAGGCCGGGGCAATGAGCAGTTCTTC. It codes for CASSLGAGGRGNEQFF. The whole variable domain, filled in from reference TRBV7-2 and TRBJ2-1, reads GAGVSQSPSNKVTEKGKDVELRCDPISGHTALYWYRQSLGQGLEFLIYFQGNSAPDKSGLPSDRFSAERTGGSVSTLTIQRTQQEDSAVYLCASSLGAGGRGNEQFFGPGTRLTVL.

This clonotype showed up many times. J is TRBJ1-1 and V is TRBV6-2 or TRBV6-3; TRBD1 matches at 9 bases. Per germline, CDR1 MNHEY and CDR2 SVGEGT. The ends lost 0 bases at V and 6 bases at J; junction bases unmatched: 8. The CDR3 spans 16 residues. The CDR3 sequence is CASSYSKGQGRAEAFF. The CDR3 DNA reads TGTGCCAGCAGTTACTCAAAGGGACAGGGCAGGGCTGAAGCTTTCTTT.